This T cell receptor (beta chain) was recovered during a study of blood T cells in healthy people across ages. Turning to the study itself: T cells yielded about one barcoded beta molecule per two cells through template switching.

Study-wide points: Underestimates were what the diversity estimates from one million T cells were considered to be. Older age went with lower TCR beta diversity per million T cells, in a roughly linear way.

This clonotype was seen a few times. What it recognizes is unknown. The CDR3 spans 15 residues. Trimming pared 1 base from V and 4 bases from J, leaving 12 bases between. The authors ran a second PCR of roughly 6 to 12 cycles using a sample-barcoded 5' primer and a J-beta primer mix. TCRdb re-derived calls from the 5' RACE reads in MiXCR, one entry per CDR3 protein. This sample yields around 1,000,000 distinct CDR3 sequences, of which under 40% are seen a single time; about 12% belongs to the top ten. This chain connects TRBV12-3 or TRBV12-4 to TRBJ2-3; D might be TRBD2 (6 bases). What was sequenced was blood. The source is a man aged 18 to 30 in good health. As DNA, the CDR3 is TGTGCCAGCAGTTTAGGTAGGGCTAGCGCAGATACGCAGTATTTT. It codes for CASSLGRASADTQYF.